This passage covers 26 T cell receptor beta chains from one sample sequenced in a study of T cells after yellow fever vaccination (dated by TCRdb to between 2018 and 2020). Receptor amplification or capture employed 5' RACE. Sequencing was performed on an Illumina NovaSeq 6000. Using fastp at Q25 and MiXCR, TCRdb reprocessed the public reads and kept productive beta chains. Each record represents a unique CDR3 protein, reported with the most common genes and DNA among its rows. This sample lists a few hundred thousand distinct CDR3 sequences; 3.6% were detected once. Around 19% of the sample is in the top ten clones. The sample's treatment or condition label is to be understood as: live attenuated yellow fever vaccine strain. The starting material was PBMCs, obtained 15 days after the yellow fever booster vaccination. The receptors here all came from a man aged 18 to 29 who received the YFV17D yellow fever vaccine.

This chain links TRBV21-1 with TRBJ2-5; whether TRBD1, the table's D call, matches the DNA was not checked. TRBV21-1 is designated a pseudogene. This CDR3 has 15 residues. CDR3 coding DNA: TGTGCCAGCAGCAAAATCAGGGGGCTTAGTGAGACCCAGTACTTC. This codes for CASSKIRGLSETQYF.

CDR3 nucleotides: TGTGCCAGCAGCCAAGATTCTAGGGTTACTGAAGCTTTCTTT. Protein: CASSQDSRVTEAFF. This chain uses TRBV7-6 with TRBJ1-1; the D is unclear. Germline assignment: CDR1 SGHVS and CDR2 FNYEAQ. Trimming pared 5 bases from V and 5 bases from J, leaving 15 bases between. There are 14 residues in the CDR3.

This clonotype appeared many times. The chain joins TRBV9 to TRBJ1-1, with D hard to call. There are 13 residues in the CDR3. The germline V and J ends were trimmed by 3 bases and 5 bases, with 11 bases remaining between them. Germline-derived CDR1 and CDR2 are SGDLS and YYNGEE. The chain's CDR3 is CASSEGGGTEAFF. In DNA form, the CDR3 reads TGTGCCAGCAGCGAGGGAGGTGGGACTGAAGCTTTCTTT.

Many counts were recorded for this clonotype. The CDR3 is CASTGSWNEQFF. The CDR3, as DNA: TGTGCCAGCACGGGATCCTGGAATGAGCAGTTCTTC. The chain recombines TRBV28 with TRBJ2-1, with D maybe TRBD2 (5 bases). The CDR3 spans 12 residues. Germline V gene data show CDR1 as MDHEN and CDR2 as SYDVKM. V was pared by 7 bases and J by 7 bases, with 11 bases between.

This clonotype was detected many times. The chain carries TRBV25-1 and TRBJ1-5, with TRBD1 as a possible D gene (5 bases). The ends were cut back, 1 base at V and 1 base at J, with 20 bases in the middle. Germline-derived CDR1 and CDR2 are MGHDK and SYGVNS. This CDR3 is built from 19 residues. The CDR3 region is CASSESPPTPPGSNQPQHF. CDR3 in DNA: TGTGCCAGCAGTGAATCACCCCCAACCCCCCCAGGGAGCAATCAGCCCCAGCATTTT.

This clonotype was observed at least ten times. V and J are TRBV5-1 and TRBJ2-4, with 10 bases aligning to TRBD1. The germline CDR1 and CDR2 sequences are SGHRS and YFSETQ. V was clipped by 0 bases and J by 7 bases; unmatched bases: 16. CDR3 length equals 19 residues. CDR3 amino acids: CASSLAPPGQGIIWNIQYF. CDR3 nucleotides: TGCGCCAGCAGCTTGGCCCCGCCGGGACAGGGGATCATCTGGAACATTCAGTACTTC.

The chain is built from TRBV9 and TRBJ1-5; D unclear. CDR3 size: 13 residues. In germline, CDR1 is SGDLS, CDR2 YYNGEE. V gave up 0 bases and J gave up 6 bases, with 7 bases separating them. CDR3 in amino acids: CASSVDPGQPQHF. As DNA, the CDR3 is TGTGCCAGCAGCGTAGACCCTGGTCAGCCCCAGCATTTT.

About this clonotype: A much larger clone differs by one base, so this may be a read error. The chain is built from TRBV2 and TRBJ1-6, with a weak D call TRBD1 (6 bases). V lost 6 bases to trimming and J lost 11 bases, with 17 bases between them. Germline V gene sequence: CDR1 SNHLY, CDR2 FYNNEI. The CDR3 has 14 residues. This CDR3 reads CASRGQSLWPPLHF. CDR3 in DNA: TGTGCCAGCAGAGGACAGAGTTTGTGGCCACCCCTCCACTTT.

This clonotype was found many times. V gene TRBV29-1 combines with J gene TRBJ1-1; no definite D call. The germline V gene has CDR1 SQVTM and CDR2 ANQGSEA. The CDR3 runs to 12 residues. Trimming took off 4 bases at V and 4 bases at J, with 10 bases between the two ends. The CDR3 coding sequence is TGCAGCGTTGGGGTGTGGGGCACTGAAGCTTTCTTT. It specifies CSVGVWGTEAFF.

The table lists this clonotype with many counts. The chain couples TRBV27 to TRBJ1-1, with D uncertain. Germline values: CDR1 MNHEY, CDR2 SMNVEV (reference sequence). The CDR3 spans 12 residues. V lost 8 bases to trimming and J lost 3 bases, with 10 bases between them. CDR3 loop: CASWDPDTEAFF. The DNA of the CDR3 is TGTGCCAGCTGGGATCCAGACACTGAAGCTTTCTTT.

This clonotype was seen many times. The V gene is TRBV20-1, the J gene TRBJ2-2; 13 nucleotides align to TRBD2. Trimming at V came to 6 bases and at J to 10 bases, leaving 14 bases not matched to a gene. The germline V gene has CDR1 DFQATT and CDR2 SNEGSKA (reference sequence). The length of the CDR3 is 16 residues. The CDR3 bases are TGCAGTGCCCGCCCGTCCGGGACTAGCGGGGCGGTGGAGCTGTTTTTT. This sequence encodes CSARPSGTSGAVELFF.

The table lists this clonotype with many counts. V is TRBV30 and J is TRBJ2-7; possible D gene TRBD2, 6 bases. Germline assignment: CDR1 GTSNPN and CDR2 SVGIG (reference sequence). There are 18 residues in the CDR3. Trimming pared 0 bases from V and 1 base from J, leaving 22 bases between. As DNA, the CDR3 is TGTGCCTGGAGTGTAGGTTTAATTTGGGGGACTGCGTCCTACGAGCAGTACTTC. Its protein is CAWSVGLIWGTASYEQYF.

This clonotype was observed many times. The rearrangement links TRBV24-1 to TRBJ2-3; 10 positions agree with TRBD1. Looked up from germline, CDR1 is KGHDR and CDR2 is SFDVKD. The junction had 5 bases not matched to a gene; V was cut back by 4 bases and J by 2 bases. The CDR3 loop spans 16 amino acids. The CDR3 DNA follows: TGTGCCACCAGTGACACCGGGACAGGGGACACAGATACGCAGTATTTT. Its protein is CATSDTGTGDTDTQYF.

This clonotype appeared many times. V is TRBV4-3 and J is TRBJ2-3, with D perhaps matching TRBD1 or TRBD2 (5 bases each). The germline gives CDR1 LGHNA, CDR2 YSLEER. CDR3 length: 16 amino acids. Deletions cut 0 bases from V and 0 bases from J, with 10 bases between. The CDR3 protein is CASSQEGRVSTDTQYF. In nucleotides, the CDR3 is TGCGCCAGCAGCCAAGAGGGGCGGGTTAGCACAGATACGCAGTATTTT.

In its sample, this clonotype was seen many times. V gene TRBV5-1 combines with J gene TRBJ2-3; tentatively, D is TRBD2 (5 bases). Germline CDR1 and CDR2: SGHRS and YFSETQ. V gave up 1 base and J gave up 3 bases, with 12 bases separating them. This CDR3 comprises 15 residues. The CDR3 is CASSLRGVATDTQYF. As DNA, the CDR3 is TGCGCCAGCAGCTTGCGGGGAGTTGCAACAGATACGCAGTATTTT.

This clonotype has at least ten counts. The chain joins TRBV6-5 to TRBJ2-5; D unresolved. There are 14 residues in the CDR3. The V and J ends lost 2 bases and 2 bases respectively, with 9 bases between them. Germline values: CDR1 MNHEY, CDR2 SVGAGI. Here the CDR3 reads CASSYKDIQETQYF. CDR3 coding DNA: TGTGCCAGCAGTTACAAAGATATTCAAGAGACCCAGTACTTC.

This clonotype was observed at least ten times. The chain joins TRBV5-1 to TRBJ2-7, with a tentative D call TRBD2 (5 bases). CDR3 length: 14 amino acids. V gave up 4 bases and J gave up 3 bases, with 14 bases separating them. Germline V gives CDR1 SGHRS, CDR2 YFSETQ. As DNA, the CDR3 is TGCGCCAGCAGCAAAGGGATAGGAGGCTACGAGCAGTACGTC. This sequence encodes CASSKGIGGYEQYV.

This clonotype was observed at least ten times. This chain's CDR3 is CASKDRTQLMNTEAFF. DNA for the CDR3: TGTGCCAGCAAAGATAGGACACAGCTCATGAACACTGAAGCTTTCTTT. This chain links TRBV6-6 with TRBJ1-1; D is perhaps TRBD1 (5 bases). Germline V gives CDR1 MNHNY, CDR2 SVGAGI (reference sequence). V dropped 7 bases and J dropped 0 bases, with 18 bases sitting between them. The CDR3 runs 16 residues.

The table lists this clonotype with many counts. The chain recombines TRBV12-3 or TRBV12-4 with TRBJ1-6, with a tentative D call TRBD1 (6 bases). There are 14 residues in the CDR3. The ends were cut back, 3 bases at V and 7 bases at J, with 10 bases in the middle. CDR3 in DNA: TGTGCCAGCAGTTTCTCCAGGGGCAATTCACCCCTCCACTTT. It codes for CASSFSRGNSPLHF.

This clonotype was seen at least ten times. The chain combines TRBV7-3 with TRBJ2-5; D may be TRBD2 (7 bases). Trimming pared 2 bases from V and 4 bases from J, leaving 14 bases between. The CDR3 loop spans 15 amino acids. In germline, CDR1 is SGHTA, CDR2 FQGTGA. The CDR3 DNA sequence: TGTGCCAGCAGCTTACGGGGGGCCTCTGGAGAGACCCAGTACTTC. It encodes CASSLRGASGETQYF.

The V and J genes are TRBV9 and TRBJ2-7; D gene ambiguous. Trimming shortened V by 0 bases and J by 3 bases, and 13 bases separated the two germline ends. The length of the CDR3 is 15 residues. CDR1 is SGDLS, CDR2 YYNGEE, per germline. The CDR3 DNA reads TGTGCCAGCAGCGTAGATCCAGAGTCGCTCTACGAGCAGTACTTC. Amino acid sequence: CASSVDPESLYEQYF.

The table lists this clonotype with many counts. J is TRBJ2-7 and V is TRBV10-3, with no clear D. CDR3 length: 12 residues. The V end was cut by 2 bases, the J end by 3 bases, with 5 bases between. Germline CDR1 reads ENHRY; CDR2 reads SYGVKD. The CDR3 DNA reads as TGTGCCATCAGTGAGGAAAGCTACGAGCAGTACTTC. Its translation is CAISEESYEQYF.

The V call is TRBV20-1, the J call TRBJ2-5; D possibly matches TRBD1 or TRBD2 (5 bases each). Germline CDR1 reads DFQATT; CDR2 reads SNEGSKA (reference sequence). The ends were cut back, 6 bases at V and 2 bases at J, with 16 bases in the middle. The CDR3 is 14 residues long. The CDR3 nucleotides read TGCAGTGCGCTACTAGGGGCCCTGCAAGAGACCCAGTACTTC. It codes for CSALLGALQETQYF.

This clonotype has a count of ten or more. The chain has TRBV3-1 and TRBJ1-6; D is possibly TRBD1 (5 bases). This CDR3 is 17 amino acids long. V was pared by 4 bases and J by 7 bases, with 20 bases between. Germline CDR1 and CDR2: LGHDT and YNNKEL (reference sequence). CDR3 coding DNA: TGTGCCAGCAGCCCCGGTAATAGGGGCACAGTAAATTCACCCCTCCACTTT. Amino acids: CASSPGNRGTVNSPLHF. Looking up the rest from reference TRBV3-1 and TRBJ1-6 gives the full variable domain: DTAVSQTPKYLVTQMGNDKSIKCEQNLGHDTMYWYKQDSKKFLKIMFSYNNKELIINETVPNRFSPKSPDKAHLNLHINSLELGDSAVYFCASSPGNRGTVNSPLHFGNGTRLTVT.

This clonotype was seen many times. The chain joins TRBV28 to TRBJ1-2, with 11 nucleotides matching TRBD1. V shed 3 bases, J shed 3 bases, and the junction held 3 bases outside the gene matches. In germline, CDR1 is MDHEN, CDR2 SYDVKM. The CDR3 covers 15 residues. CDR3 nucleotides: TGTGCCAGCAGTTTCGGACAGGGGGCTTACTATGGCTACACCTTC. Translated: CASSFGQGAYYGYTF.

At least ten counts were recorded for this clonotype. V gene TRBV20-1 combines with J gene TRBJ2-7; the match to TRBD2 covers 14 bases. Germline trimming cut 0 bases from V and 2 bases from J; bases unmatched to any gene: 3. Germline CDR1 DFQATT, CDR2 SNEGSKA (reference sequence). The length of the CDR3 is 16 residues. CDR3 DNA: TGCAGTGCTAGAGATGGGACTAGCGGGGGAACCTACGAGCAGTACTTC. Protein: CSARDGTSGGTYEQYF.